Shown below are 28 T cell receptor beta chains from a single sample sequenced in a study of cytomegalovirus exposure and HLA in healthy donors. The table came from immunoSEQ multiplex PCR; TCRdb's copy has only in-frame clones and leaves some out. This sample has some 110,000 clones, with around 88% found just once. The sequenced sample was PBMCs. The receptors were sampled from a young man in good health and CMV-seronegative.

This clone was recorded a few times. The chain uses TRBV18 and TRBJ1-6; a weak D match, TRBD1 (5 bases). V lost 6 bases and J 5 bases, leaving 14 bases between the germline ends. Germline V gives CDR1 KGHSH, CDR2 LQKENI. CDR3 length: 15 amino acids. For the CDR3, the DNA is TGTGCCAGCTCCCCCAGGGTCCGAGATAATTCACCCCTCCACTTT. Residues: CASSPRVRDNSPLHF. The entire variable domain, with the rest obtained from reference TRBV18 and TRBJ1-6, is as follows: NAGVMQNPRHLVRRRGQEARLRCSPMKGHSHVYWYRQLPEEGLKFMVYLQKENIIDESGMPKERFSAEFPKEGPSILRIQQVVRGDSAAYFCASSPRVRDNSPLHFGNGTRLTVT.

Many counts were recorded for this clone. The gene calls are TRBV28 and TRBJ2-7; D is possibly TRBD2 (6 bases). Germline V gene lookup returns CDR1 MDHEN and CDR2 SYDVKM. The V and J ends lost 6 bases and 1 base respectively, with 16 bases between them. The CDR3 loop spans 15 amino acids. The CDR3 here is CASRHPGDSSYEQYF. As DNA, the CDR3 is TGTGCCAGCAGGCACCCGGGGGATTCTTCCTACGAGCAGTACTTC.

The chain has TRBV6-5 and TRBJ2-7; 9 nucleotides agree with TRBD1. The CDR3 covers 15 residues. Trimming removed 6 bases from V and 1 base from J; junction bases left unmatched: 7. Germline-derived CDR1 and CDR2 are MNHEY and SVGAGI. CDR3 sequence: CASSITGGRSYEQYF. CDR3 in DNA: TGTGCCAGCAGCATTACAGGGGGCAGGTCCTACGAGCAGTACTTC.

The gene calls are TRBV27 and TRBJ2-7, with D unclear. The ends were cut back, 4 bases at V and 3 bases at J, with 4 bases in the middle. The CDR3 runs to 11 residues. In germline, CDR1 is MNHEY, CDR2 SMNVEV (reference sequence). CDR3 coding DNA: TGTGCCAGCAGTTCGGGCTACGAGCAGTACTTC. Protein sequence: CASSSGYEQYF.

This chain uses TRBV6-1 with TRBJ1-4, with 10 bases matching TRBD1. Germline V gives CDR1 MNHNS, CDR2 SASEGT. The trim removed 7 bases at V and 6 bases at J, leaving 2 bases unmatched. CDR3 length: 13 amino acids. CDR3 in amino acids: CASNDRGHEKLFF. DNA of the CDR3: TGTGCCAGCAACGACAGGGGGCATGAAAAACTGTTTTTT.

This clone has a count of ten or more. This chain joins TRBV27 and TRBJ2-1, with 9 bases that match TRBD1. Germline V gene data show CDR1 as MNHEY and CDR2 as SMNVEV (reference sequence). The J segment lost 9 bases and the V segment lost 2 bases, leaving 5 bases of the junction unmatched. This CDR3 is built from 14 residues. The DNA of the CDR3 is TGTGCCAGCAGTTTAAGGACAGGGGACACTGAGCAGTTCTTC. Translating it yields CASSLRTGDTEQFF.

The V call is TRBV9, the J call TRBJ2-7, with 10 bases aligning to TRBD1. Per germline, CDR1 SGDLS and CDR2 YYNGEE. This CDR3 region has 16 residues. The V segment lost 0 bases and the J segment 6 bases; nucleotides outside the gene matches: 9. The CDR3 protein is CASSVAPGQGDSEQYF. The CDR3 nucleotides are TGTGCCAGCAGCGTAGCTCCCGGACAGGGGGATTCCGAGCAGTACTTC.

This chain joins TRBV27 and TRBJ1-5; a possible D gene is TRBD1 (6 bases). V dropped 6 bases and J dropped 2 bases, with 14 bases sitting between them. The germline V gene encodes CDR1 MNHEY and CDR2 SMNVEV (reference sequence). The CDR3 runs to 15 residues. The CDR3 region has the DNA TGTGCCAGCAGACAGGGCTTTGAGGGCAATCAGCCCCAGCATTTT. Translation: CASRQGFEGNQPQHF.

V is TRBV5-8 and J is TRBJ2-7; 8 bases match TRBD1. The CDR3 consists of 14 residues. V was clipped by 0 bases and J by 5 bases; unmatched bases: 4. In germline, CDR1 is SGHTS, CDR2 YDEGEE. The CDR3 DNA is TGTGCCAGCAGCTTGGGACAGGGGATCGACGAGCAGTACTTC. Translated, it gives CASSLGQGIDEQYF.

This rearrangement joins TRBV28 to TRBJ2-7; possible D gene TRBD2, 6 bases. Trimming pared 8 bases from V and 0 bases from J, leaving 14 bases between. CDR3 length equals 14 residues. Germline assignment: CDR1 MDHEN and CDR2 SYDVKM. CDR3 DNA: TGTGCCAGCGTTTTGGCGGGAAGCTCCTACGAGCAGTACTTC. Protein: CASVLAGSSYEQYF. Full variable domain (missing parts from reference TRBV28 and TRBJ2-7): DVKVTQSSRYLVKRTGEKVFLECVQDMDHENMFWYRQDPGLGLRLIYFSYDVKMKEKGDIPEGYSVSREKKERFSLILESASTNQTSMYLCASVLAGSSYEQYFGPGTRLTVT.

The V gene is TRBV14, the J gene TRBJ1-1; 10 bases agree with TRBD1. The germline V gene encodes CDR1 SGHDN and CDR2 FVKESK. V shed 5 bases and J 5 bases; nucleotides not matched to a gene: 8. CDR3 length equals 15 residues. CDR3 in DNA: TGTGCCAGCAGCTCCGGGCAGGGACAGGGGACTGAAGCTTTCTTT. Amino acid sequence: CASSSGQGQGTEAFF.

This clone has more than one count but fewer than ten. V is TRBV27 and J is TRBJ1-5; D remains unclear. The germline V gene encodes CDR1 MNHEY and CDR2 SMNVEV (reference sequence). Trimming removed 0 bases at V and 5 bases at J, with 11 bases between. This CDR3 spans 15 amino acids. In DNA, the CDR3 is TGTGCCAGCAGTTTATCCAGGCTCTCCGATCAGCCCCAGCATTTT. As protein: CASSLSRLSDQPQHF.

This chain connects TRBV7-9 to TRBJ2-1; D unclear. Per the germline V gene, CDR1 is SEHNR and CDR2 is FQNEAQ (reference sequence). The CDR3 totals 13 residues. With 2 bases removed from V and 7 bases from J, the gap between germline ends came to 9 bases. DNA for the CDR3: TGTGCCAGCAGCTTATTTGAGGTGAATGAGCAGTTCTTC. This encodes CASSLFEVNEQFF.

This clone has a single count. The rearrangement joins TRBV2 to TRBJ2-1; a possible D gene is TRBD1 (6 bases). Germline V lookup: CDR1 SNHLY, CDR2 FYNNEI. V was shortened by 3 bases and J by 6 bases, with 9 bases between the two germline ends. This CDR3 comprises 13 residues. In DNA form, the CDR3 reads TGTGCCAGCAGTGAGGACAGACTCAATGAGCAGTTCTTC. It encodes CASSEDRLNEQFF.

The J gene is TRBJ1-1, the V gene TRBV7-8, with D possibly matching TRBD1 (5 bases). This CDR3 comprises 15 residues. The V end was cut by 1 base, the J end by 0 bases, with 9 bases between. The V gene's germline CDR1 is SGHVS and CDR2 FQNEAQ. CDR3 sequence: CASSLVDRVNTEAFF. Written as DNA, the CDR3 is TGTGCCAGCAGCTTAGTTGACAGAGTGAACACTGAAGCTTTCTTT.

The gene calls are TRBV2 and TRBJ2-5; TRBD1 matches 7 bases. CDR3 length: 13 amino acids. V was pared by 6 bases and J by 7 bases, with 8 bases of the junction left unmatched. Germline loops: CDR1 SNHLY, CDR2 FYNNEI. The CDR3 loop reads CASSAGTDGTQYF. The DNA for the CDR3 is TGTGCCAGCAGCGCTGGGACAGACGGGACCCAGTACTTC.

The rearrangement joins TRBV11-2 to TRBJ1-2; 7 bases match TRBD1. CDR1 and CDR2 (germline): SGHAT, FQNNGV. V was pared by 4 bases and J by 5 bases, with 10 bases of the junction left unmatched. The CDR3 length is 15 residues. CDR3 coding DNA: TGTGCCAGCAGCTCGAACCGGGACAGTCCGTATGGCTACACCTTC. Translating gives CASSSNRDSPYGYTF.

The J gene is TRBJ2-1, the V gene TRBV5-1; tentative D call: TRBD2 (5 bases). Per germline, CDR1 SGHRS and CDR2 YFSETQ. V lost 4 bases to trimming and J lost 0 bases, with 11 bases between them. This CDR3 contains 15 residues. The CDR3 coding sequence is TGCGCCAGCAGCCCAACTAGGAGCTCCTACAATGAGCAGTTCTTC. Translating it yields CASSPTRSSYNEQFF. The variable domain in full, completed from reference TRBV5-1 and TRBJ2-1, reads KAGVTQTPRYLIKTRGQQVTLSCSPISGHRSVSWYQQTPGQGLQFLFEYFSETQRNKGNFPGRFSGRQFSNSRSEMNVSTLELGDSALYLCASSPTRSSYNEQFFGPGTRLTVL.

The table lists this clone with a few counts. The chain has TRBV14 and TRBJ2-7; 9 nucleotides match TRBD1. Germline assignment: CDR1 SGHDN and CDR2 FVKESK. This CDR3 spans 16 amino acids. V lost 1 base, J lost 2 bases, and 6 bases stayed unmatched. The CDR3: CASSQGPGQGAYEQYF. The CDR3 nucleotides read TGTGCCAGCAGCCAAGGCCCGGGACAGGGAGCCTACGAGCAGTACTTC. Combining the CDR3 with reference TRBV14 and TRBJ2-7 gives the whole variable domain EAGVTQFPSHSVIEKGQTVTLRCDPISGHDNLYWYRRVMGKEIKFLLHFVKESKQDESGMPNNRFLAERTGGTYSTLKVQPAELEDSGVYFCASSQGPGQGAYEQYFGPGTRLTVT.

This chain uses TRBV27 with TRBJ2-7; the match to TRBD2 covers 9 bases. CDR3 length: 14 amino acids. Germline assignment: CDR1 MNHEY and CDR2 SMNVEV (reference sequence). Trimming cost V 3 bases and J 1 base; bases outside gene matches: 1. Here the CDR3 DNA reads TGTGCCAGCAGTTTTACTAGCGGGTCCTACGAGCAGTACTTC. Protein product: CASSFTSGSYEQYF.

The chain has TRBV5-1 and TRBJ2-1; TRBD2 matches at 8 bases. CDR1 and CDR2 from the germline V gene are SGHRS and YFSETQ. The CDR3 length is 14 residues. V gave up 0 bases and J gave up 8 bases; unmatched junction bases: 4. This CDR3 is CASSLVLAGDEQFF. The CDR3 nucleotides are TGCGCCAGCAGCTTGGTCCTAGCGGGCGATGAGCAGTTCTTC.

This chain uses TRBV28 with TRBJ2-1; 7 bases agree with TRBD1. V dropped 3 bases and J dropped 10; count of bases not matched to a gene: 9. This CDR3 comprises 14 residues. Germline assignment: CDR1 MDHEN and CDR2 SYDVKM. The CDR3 here is CASSFGDRVREQFF. The CDR3 nucleotides read TGTGCCAGCAGTTTCGGCGACAGGGTACGGGAGCAGTTCTTC.

The V call is TRBV27, the J call TRBJ1-5; TRBD1 matches at 7 bases. The CDR3 runs to 15 residues. Trimming removed 4 bases from V and 2 bases from J; junction bases left unmatched: 5. CDR1 and CDR2 from the germline V gene are MNHEY and SMNVEV (reference sequence). CDR3 protein: CASSSQGFGNQPQHF. The CDR3 DNA is TGTGCCAGCAGTTCACAGGGGTTTGGCAATCAGCCCCAGCATTTT.

This chain uses TRBV29-1 with TRBJ2-2; TRBD2 aligns across 15 bases. CDR3 size: 14 residues. The J segment lost 6 bases and the V segment lost 6 bases, leaving 2 bases of the junction unmatched. Germline-derived CDR1 and CDR2 are SQVTM and ANQGSEA. The chain's CDR3 is CSVGLAGGAGELFF. DNA for the CDR3: TGCAGCGTGGGACTAGCGGGAGGAGCCGGGGAGCTGTTTTTT.

The chain is built from TRBV7-2 and TRBJ1-5; D might be TRBD1 (6 bases). The CDR3 is 14 amino acids. Germline CDR1 and CDR2: SGHTA and FQGNSA. V was trimmed by 5 bases and J by 4 bases, leaving 12 bases between them. The CDR3 bases are TGTGCCAGCAGCCTACAGGGTATTAATCAGCCCCAGCATTTT. Translated: CASSLQGINQPQHF.

This clone appeared once. The gene calls are TRBV10-1 and TRBJ1-3; D may be TRBD1 (5 bases). V shed 8 bases and J shed 3 bases, with 14 bases lying between them. CDR1 WNHNN and CDR2 SYGVQD come from the germline V gene (reference sequence). The length of the CDR3 is 14 residues. CDR3 sequence reads: CASGGEGFGNTIYF. DNA of the CDR3: TGCGCCAGCGGGGGGGAGGGCTTTGGAAACACCATATATTTT.

This clone appeared a single time. This chain links TRBV11-2 with TRBJ2-1, with TRBD2 matching over 9 bases. CDR3 size: 14 residues. Per germline, CDR1 SGHAT and CDR2 FQNNGV. The trim removed 0 bases at V and 15 bases at J, leaving 9 bases unmatched. CDR3 sequence reads: CASSLEWLAGVLFF. CDR3 nucleotides: TGTGCCAGCAGCTTAGAATGGTTAGCGGGAGTACTGTTCTTC. The entire variable domain, with the rest obtained from reference TRBV11-2 and TRBJ2-1, is as follows: EAGVAQSPRYKIIEKRQSVAFWCNPISGHATLYWYQQILGQGPKLLIQFQNNGVVDDSQLPKDRFSAERLKGVDSTLKIQPAKLEDSAVYLCASSLEWLAGVLFFGPGTRLTVL.

The J gene is TRBJ2-7, the V gene TRBV10-1; D is unclear. V was shortened by 0 bases and J by 5 bases, with 11 bases between the two germline ends. CDR3 length: 14 residues. Germline V lookup: CDR1 WNHNN, CDR2 SYGVQD (reference sequence). CDR3 coding DNA: TGCGCCAGCAGTGAGTCGAATTCGGTGGACGAGCAGTACTTC. Amino acid sequence: CASSESNSVDEQYF.